The 25 T cell receptor beta chains given below trace back to one sample, sequenced in a study of early T cells in non-severe SARS-CoV-2 infection. One entry per CDR3 protein results from TCRdb running MiXCR on the 5' RACE reads. This table holds about 28,000 distinct CDR3 sequences, about 5% found once. Sequenced here: whole blood, sampled at baseline. The receptors originated from an adult who was a healthcare worker with PCR-confirmed SARS-CoV-2 infection or an uninfected control (not recorded which).

This clonotype was recorded at least ten times. This chain uses TRBV4-1 with TRBJ1-5; TRBD1 aligns across 7 bases. V lost 0 bases to trimming and J lost 3 bases; unmatched junction nucleotides: 8. The CDR3 extends over 17 amino acids. Germline V gene sequence: CDR1 MGHRA, CDR2 YSYEKL. CDR3 nucleotides: TGCGCCAGCAGCCAAGATTTAAAGAGGGGGCTCAATCAGCCCCAGCATTTT. Translated, it gives CASSQDLKRGLNQPQHF.

The rearrangement uses TRBV3-1 and TRBJ2-4; 15 bases line up with TRBD2. The V and J ends lost 4 bases and 0 bases, in that order; junction bases with no gene match: 7. This CDR3 contains 19 residues. Germline V gene data show CDR1 as LGHDT and CDR2 as YNNKEL (reference sequence). CDR3: CASSRISGLAGGAKNIQYF. CDR3 bases: TGTGCCAGCAGCCGTATATCGGGACTAGCGGGAGGAGCCAAAAACATTCAGTACTTC. Full variable domain (remainder filled in from reference TRBV3-1 and TRBJ2-4): DTAVSQTPKYLVTQMGNDKSIKCEQNLGHDTMYWYKQDSKKFLKIMFSYNNKELIINETVPNRFSPKSPDKAHLNLHINSLELGDSAVYFCASSRISGLAGGAKNIQYFGAGTRLSVL.

Many counts were recorded for this clonotype. The chain employs TRBV14 and TRBJ1-6; tentative D call: TRBD1 (5 bases). V lost 0 bases to trimming and J lost 9 bases, with 12 bases between them. This CDR3 contains 15 residues. Germline loops: CDR1 SGHDN, CDR2 FVKESK. The CDR3 sequence is CASSQDPSGRSPLHF. Here the CDR3 DNA reads TGTGCCAGCAGCCAAGATCCCTCAGGGCGTTCACCCCTCCACTTT.

The sample holds many counts of this clonotype. This chain links TRBV30 with TRBJ1-5; the D gene is possibly TRBD1 (5 bases). V was shortened by 5 bases and J by 8 bases, with 19 bases between the two germline ends. The CDR3 has 14 residues. Germline loops: CDR1 GTSNPN, CDR2 SVGIG (reference sequence). The CDR3 nucleotides are TGTGCCTGGGGCCGGGACGGACTAGGCAAGCCCCAGCATTTT. Amino acid sequence: CAWGRDGLGKPQHF.

There are many counts of this clonotype. This chain uses TRBV7-9 with TRBJ2-1; the match to TRBD1 covers 9 bases. Germline CDR1 reads SEHNR; CDR2 reads FQNEAQ (reference sequence). The CDR3 extends over 15 amino acids. J gave up 8 bases and V 7 bases, and 12 bases lay outside the gene matches. CDR3 coding DNA: TGTGCCAGCACCCCAGGGGGACAGGGTAGTCATGAGCAGTTCTTC. This sequence encodes CASTPGGQGSHEQFF.

V and J are TRBV4-2 and TRBJ2-3, with 8 bases matching TRBD2. This CDR3 has 17 amino acids. Per the germline V gene, CDR1 is LGHNA and CDR2 is YNFKEQ. J was trimmed by 1 base and V by 0 bases; bases with no gene match: 6. This CDR3 is CASSQDQTSGGTDTQYF. The CDR3 region has the DNA TGTGCCAGCAGCCAAGATCAAACTAGCGGTGGCACAGATACGCAGTATTTT.

The rearrangement joins TRBV2 to TRBJ1-6; no clear D. Trimming left V 0 bases short and J 5 bases short, with 8 bases between. The CDR3 runs 15 residues. Germline V gives CDR1 SNHLY, CDR2 FYNNEI. The CDR3: CASSEARRNNSPLHF. CDR3 bases: TGTGCCAGCAGTGAAGCCCGAAGGAATAATTCACCCCTCCACTTT.

This clonotype was counted many times. The chain uses TRBV24-1 and TRBJ2-1; TRBD2 is a possible D gene (6 bases). V was clipped by 5 bases and J by 6 bases, with 13 bases between them. Germline lookup yields CDR1 KGHDR and CDR2 SFDVKD. This CDR3 contains 14 residues. This chain's CDR3 is CATSVSLASNEQFF. As DNA, the CDR3 is TGTGCCACCAGTGTATCCCTAGCGAGCAATGAGCAGTTCTTC.

This clonotype came up many times. The CDR3, as DNA: TGCAGTGCTAGGGCCACCTCCTACGAGCAGTACTTC. Protein: CSARATSYEQYF. The rearrangement uses TRBV20-1 and TRBJ2-7, with D hard to call. CDR1 and CDR2 from the germline V gene are DFQATT and SNEGSKA (reference sequence). The CDR3 covers 12 residues. V gave up 3 bases and J gave up 0 bases, with 6 bases separating them.

This clonotype was seen many times. The chain uses TRBV20-1 and TRBJ2-3; 11 bases map to TRBD2. Trimming took 7 bases from V and 2 from J; bases not matched to a gene: 8. This CDR3 is 15 amino acids long. Germline CDR1 reads DFQATT; CDR2 reads SNEGSKA (reference sequence). CDR3 loop: CSVIAGGPNTDTQYF. The CDR3 DNA reads TGCAGTGTCATAGCGGGAGGGCCCAACACAGATACGCAGTATTTT.

Many counts were recorded for this clonotype. V and J are TRBV6-6 and TRBJ1-4, with 8 bases fitting TRBD1. Germline values: CDR1 MNHNY, CDR2 SVGAGI (reference sequence). Losses at the gene ends were 11 bases for V and 7 bases for J; bases not matched to a gene: 9. This CDR3 region has 13 residues. CDR3 in amino acids: CAPGDQGAEKLFF. The CDR3 DNA sequence: TGTGCCCCCGGGGACCAGGGGGCTGAAAAACTGTTTTTT.

This clonotype was recorded many times. The CDR3 reads CASSSDLGGPRDEQFF. The CDR3 DNA sequence: TGTGCCAGTAGTTCCGACCTGGGAGGGCCTCGGGATGAGCAGTTCTTC. The chain combines TRBV19 with TRBJ2-1, with 7 nucleotides matching TRBD2. Germline assignment: CDR1 LNHDA and CDR2 SQIVND (reference sequence). The CDR3 extends over 16 amino acids. V was clipped by 5 bases and J by 8 bases; unmatched bases: 15.

There are many counts of this clonotype. This chain connects TRBV20-1 to TRBJ2-7; D is possibly TRBD2 (7 bases). Trimming left V 5 bases short and J 5 bases short, with 13 bases between. Germline CDR1 reads DFQATT; CDR2 reads SNEGSKA (reference sequence). The CDR3 extends over 12 amino acids. The CDR3 DNA reads TGCAGTGCTTCAGGGGAGGGCGACGAGCAGTACTTC. This gives the protein CSASGEGDEQYF.

Worth noting for this clonotype: It may be a read error: a sequence one base away is much more abundant. This chain joins TRBV6-4 and TRBJ2-1, with D tentatively TRBD1 (6 bases). The CDR3 loop spans 13 amino acids. Germline CDR1 reads MRHNA; CDR2 reads SNTAGT. This chain's CDR3 is CARSGLRGREQFF. CDR3 DNA sequence: TGTGCCAGGAGTGGCCTCAGGGGTAGAGAGCAGTTCTTC.

This clonotype was seen at least ten times. The rearrangement joins TRBV4-2 to TRBJ2-1, with 10 bases lining up with TRBD2. Germline CDR1 reads LGHNA; CDR2 reads YNFKEQ. The CDR3 is made up of 16 amino acids. V lost 0 bases to trimming and J lost 7 bases; unmatched junction nucleotides: 6. The CDR3 loop reads CASSQDWGLALNEQFF. The CDR3 DNA sequence: TGTGCCAGCAGCCAAGATTGGGGACTAGCGTTGAATGAGCAGTTCTTC.

There are a few counts of this clonotype. V is TRBV19 and J is TRBJ1-2, with D possibly TRBD1 on 5 matching bases. Germline V CDR1 and CDR2: LNHDA, SQIVND (reference sequence). This CDR3 has 15 amino acids. Trimming removed 8 bases at V and 3 bases at J, with 19 bases between. CDR3 coding DNA: TGTGCCAGTGCTAAAAGGGGAGAGGAACACTATGGCTACACCTTC. Amino acid sequence: CASAKRGEEHYGYTF.

There are a few counts of this clonotype. This chain joins TRBV20-1 and TRBJ1-1; perhaps TRBD1 as D (5 bases). This CDR3 region has 14 residues. The V end lost 3 bases, the J end lost 1 base, and 12 bases lay between the germline ends. The germline gives CDR1 DFQATT, CDR2 SNEGSKA (reference sequence). The CDR3, as DNA: TGCAGTGCTAGTCCTCGACAGACGAACACTGAAGCTTTCTTT. Translating gives CSASPRQTNTEAFF.

With regard to this clonotype: A much larger clone lies one base from this, so it may be a read error. The chain employs TRBV6-1 and TRBJ2-7; no clear D. Looked up from germline, CDR1 is MNHNS and CDR2 is SASEGT. The CDR3 contains 14 residues. The CDR3 spells CANSANKAYYEQYF. For the CDR3, the DNA is TGTGCCAACAGTGCGAATAAGGCCTACTACGAGCAGTACTTC.

This clonotype was counted many times. The chain links TRBV7-6 to TRBJ1-5; D remains ambiguous. Deletions cut 1 base from V and 5 bases from J, with 6 bases between. Germline CDR1 reads SGHVS; CDR2 reads FNYEAQ. The CDR3 has 13 residues. Written as DNA, the CDR3 is TGTGCCAGCAGCTTAGACATGGATCAGCCCCAGCATTTT. Translated: CASSLDMDQPQHF.

This clonotype has a count of ten or more. This chain connects TRBV12-3 or TRBV12-4 to TRBJ1-2, with no clear D. V lost 3 bases and J 3 bases, leaving 11 bases between the germline ends. This CDR3 spans 14 amino acids. The CDR3 DNA sequence: TGTGCCAGCAGTTTGCAGGTTTCCCACTATGGCTACACCTTC. Amino acid sequence: CASSLQVSHYGYTF.

Judged by abundance, this clonotype is medium-sized (0.01 to 0.1%). J is TRBJ2-3 and V is TRBV11-2; D is ambiguous. The germline V gene has CDR1 SGHAT and CDR2 FQNNGV. The CDR3 loop spans 14 amino acids. V lost 5 bases and J lost 6, with 15 bases in between. CDR3 nucleotide sequence: TGTGCCAGCAGCCAACCCCCCGGGTACGATACGCAGTATTTT. It specifies CASSQPPGYDTQYF.

This clonotype was seen ten or more times. The genes are TRBV11-3 and TRBJ2-1, with D hard to call. The CDR3 covers 14 residues. V dropped 2 bases and J dropped 2 bases, with 7 bases sitting between them. Germline V lookup: CDR1 SGHNT, CDR2 YENEEA. In DNA form, the CDR3 reads TGTGCCAGCAGCTTAAACCCAGCCTACAATGAGCAGTTCTTC. Its protein is CASSLNPAYNEQFF.

J is TRBJ2-5 and V is TRBV5-4; TRBD1 agrees at 11 bases. CDR3 length: 15 amino acids. V lost 0 bases, J lost 5 bases, and 3 bases stayed unmatched. Germline values: CDR1 SGHNT, CDR2 YYREEE (reference sequence). The CDR3 sequence: CASSLGDRGSETQYF. The CDR3 DNA sequence: TGTGCCAGCAGCTTGGGGGACAGGGGGAGTGAGACCCAGTACTTC. Full variable domain (missing parts from reference TRBV5-4 and TRBJ2-5): ETGVTQSPTHLIKTRGQQVTLRCSSQSGHNTVSWYQQALGQGPQFIFQYYREEENGRGNFPPRFSGLQFPNYSSELNVNALELDDSALYLCASSLGDRGSETQYFGPGTRLLVL.

Only a few counts were recorded for this clonotype. The chain recombines TRBV2 with TRBJ2-3, with D perhaps being TRBD1 or TRBD2 (5 bases each). The CDR3 runs 15 residues. V was clipped by 4 bases and J by 1 base, with 12 bases between them. Germline V lookup: CDR1 SNHLY, CDR2 FYNNEI. CDR3 protein: CASSVGVGGTDTQYF. Here the CDR3 DNA reads TGTGCCAGCAGTGTTGGAGTGGGGGGCACAGATACGCAGTATTTT.

This clonotype was recorded at least ten times. This rearrangement joins TRBV6-2 or TRBV6-3 to TRBJ2-7, with 9 bases identical to TRBD1. V trimming: 5 bases; J trimming: 4 bases; junction bases outside the gene matches: 9. The CDR3 extends over 15 amino acids. Looked up from germline, CDR1 is MNHEY and CDR2 is SVGEGT. CDR3 amino acids: CASSAEGQGWYEQYF. CDR3 bases: TGTGCCAGCAGTGCCGAAGGACAGGGGTGGTACGAGCAGTACTTC.